One and the same sample provided the 16 T cell receptor beta chains below, sequenced in a study of blood T cells in healthy people across ages. Using a J-beta primer mix together with a sample-barcoded 5' primer, a second PCR was run for about 6 to 12 cycles. TCRdb reanalysed the 5' RACE reads using MiXCR and keeps one entry per CDR3 protein. The table includes more than 1,400,000 distinct CDR3 sequences, 42% detected once. Sequencing used blood. The receptors shown here come from a woman aged 18-29 years in good health.

This clonotype was picked up a small number of times. The chain joins TRBV6-5 to TRBJ2-4; 8 nucleotides agree with TRBD1. TRBJ2-7 explains the end of the DNA better; the J call may be wrong. Per the germline V gene, CDR1 is MNHEY and CDR2 is SVGAGI. CDR3 size: 14 residues. The CDR3 reads CASRRGQGFYEQYF. CDR3 nucleotide sequence: TGTGCCAGCAGGAGAGGACAGGGCTTCTACGAGCAGTACTTC.

The rearrangement uses TRBV5-1 and TRBJ2-1, with D uncertain. The CDR3 has 12 residues. Germline V gives CDR1 SGHRS, CDR2 YFSETQ. Trimming pared 0 bases from V and 8 bases from J, leaving 6 bases between. This chain's CDR3 is CASSLAWDEQFF. The CDR3 DNA reads TGCGCCAGCAGCTTGGCTTGGGATGAGCAGTTCTTC.

This clonotype has just a few counts. The rearrangement uses TRBV12-3 or TRBV12-4 and TRBJ1-2; 7 positions match TRBD1. This CDR3 has 15 amino acids. Trimming took 5 bases from V and 3 from J; bases not matched to a gene: 9. The CDR3: CASSPRQGSYYGYTF. CDR3 coding DNA: TGTGCCAGCAGTCCCCGACAGGGATCGTACTATGGCTACACCTTC.

This rearrangement joins TRBV4-1 to TRBJ2-2; TRBD2 might be the D (7 bases). Trimming shortened V by 0 bases and J by 5 bases, and 13 bases separated the two germline ends. This CDR3 comprises 16 residues. Per germline, CDR1 MGHRA and CDR2 YSYEKL. The CDR3 loop is CASSQDRGRGTGELFF. The CDR3 coding sequence is TGCGCCAGCAGCCAAGACCGGGGGCGGGGGACCGGGGAGCTGTTTTTT.

This clonotype was counted between two and nine times. The chain has TRBV2 and TRBJ1-2; maybe TRBD1 (6 bases). Germline V gene sequence: CDR1 SNHLY, CDR2 FYNNEI. CDR3 size: 14 residues. Trimming took 5 bases from V and 0 from J, leaving 10 bases between them. This CDR3 reads CASSRDKPNYGYTF. The CDR3 region has the DNA TGTGCCAGCAGTCGGGACAAGCCTAACTATGGCTACACCTTC.

This sequence joins TRBV12-3 or TRBV12-4 and TRBJ1-2, with no clear D. The V end was cut by 7 bases, the J end by 3 bases, with 9 bases between. The CDR3 runs to 12 residues. The DNA of the CDR3 is TGTGCCAGCACCATCGGGGACTATGGCTACACCTTC. This encodes CASTIGDYGYTF.

J is TRBJ2-7 and V is TRBV30; D is unclear. Germline V CDR1 and CDR2: GTSNPN, SVGIG (reference sequence). V gave up 3 bases and J gave up 3 bases, with 12 bases separating them. The CDR3 totals 13 residues. The CDR3 spells CAWSLGSDYEQYF. The CDR3 nucleotides read TGTGCCTGGAGCCTGGGTTCCGACTACGAGCAGTACTTC. Variable domain in full (rest from reference TRBV30 and TRBJ2-7): SQTIHQWPATLVQPVGSPLSLECTVEGTSNPNLYWYRQAAGRGLQLLFYSVGIGQISSEVPQNLSASRPQDRQFILSSKKLLLSDSGFYLCAWSLGSDYEQYFGPGTRLTVT.

The chain links TRBV3-1 to TRBJ2-5; perhaps D is TRBD1 or TRBD2 (5 bases each). Trimming pared 1 base from V and 1 base from J, leaving 10 bases between. Germline V gene data show CDR1 as LGHDT and CDR2 as YNNKEL (reference sequence). The CDR3 consists of 15 residues. CDR3 protein: CASSQARGLQETQYF. CDR3 nucleotides: TGTGCCAGCAGCCAAGCCCGGGGCCTCCAAGAGACCCAGTACTTC.

This clonotype was found a few times. This chain joins TRBV7-9 and TRBJ1-5; no clear D. This CDR3 region has 13 residues. Germline CDR1 SEHNR, CDR2 FQNEAQ (reference sequence). The germline V and J ends were trimmed by 3 bases and 6 bases, with 9 bases remaining between them. The CDR3, as DNA: TGTGCCAGCAGCTTGGTAAAAGGTCAGCCCCAGCATTTT. Translation gives CASSLVKGQPQHF.

The V gene is TRBV4-1, the J gene TRBJ2-7; D perhaps matches TRBD1 (5 bases). The length of the CDR3 is 13 residues. CDR1 and CDR2 from the germline V gene are MGHRA and YSYEKL. V gave up 3 bases and J gave up 6 bases, with 12 bases separating them. DNA for the CDR3: TGCGCCAGCAGCCACCAGCAGGGTTTCGAGCAGTACTTC. Amino acid sequence: CASSHQQGFEQYF.

The chain joins TRBV20-1 to TRBJ1-4, with TRBD1 as a possible D gene (5 bases). V was trimmed by 6 bases and J by 0 bases, leaving 11 bases between them. The CDR3 sequence is 14 residues long. Germline loops: CDR1 DFQATT, CDR2 SNEGSKA (reference sequence). CDR3 sequence reads: CSAQQGATNEKLFF. CDR3 bases: TGCAGTGCCCAGCAGGGCGCAACTAATGAAAAACTGTTTTTT.

Note on this clonotype: The junction departs from germline at one end; a sequencing error may be responsible. The chain has TRBV11-2 and TRBJ1-1; D ambiguous. The length of the CDR3 is 12 residues. Germline loops: CDR1 SGHAT, CDR2 FQNNGV. The CDR3 coding sequence is TGTGCCGGCAGCTTAAGGCCCGCTGAAGCTTTCTTT. The encoded protein is CAGSLRPAEAFF.

As concerns this clonotype: Germline and junction disagree at one end, which may indicate a read error. V usage is TRBV5-1 and J usage is TRBJ2-1; 8 nucleotides align to TRBD1. CDR3 length equals 14 residues. Germline V gene lookup returns CDR1 SGHRS and CDR2 YFSETQ. The CDR3 reads CASSPGQGPNEQFF. In DNA, the CDR3 is TGTGCCAGCAGCCCCGGACAGGGACCGAATGAGCAGTTCTTC.

This clonotype was detected only a few times. V is TRBV13 and J is TRBJ2-1; a weak D match, TRBD2 (5 bases). Germline lookup yields CDR1 PRHDT and CDR2 FYEKMQ (reference sequence). This CDR3 has 15 residues. V lost 0 bases to trimming and J lost 4 bases, with 10 bases between them. CDR3 protein: CASSLGTKNYNEQFF. In DNA, the CDR3 is TGTGCCAGCAGCTTAGGGACTAAGAATTACAATGAGCAGTTCTTC. Full variable domain (remainder filled in from reference TRBV13 and TRBJ2-1): AAGVIQSPRHLIKEKRETATLKCYPIPRHDTVYWYQQGPGQDPQFLISFYEKMQSDKGSIPDRFSAQQFSDYHSELNMSSLELGDSALYFCASSLGTKNYNEQFFGPGTRLTVL.

The chain carries TRBV3-1 and TRBJ1-1, with D unclear. The CDR3 loop spans 16 amino acids. Deletions cut 0 bases from V and 3 bases from J, with 14 bases between. The V gene's germline CDR1 is LGHDT and CDR2 YNNKEL (reference sequence). CDR3 DNA sequence: TGTGCCAGCAGCCAAGAACCTCAAGGTAGAGACACTGAAGCTTTCTTT. Translated, it gives CASSQEPQGRDTEAFF.

This clonotype has only a few counts. This chain uses TRBV2 with TRBJ2-7; 7 bases are a match to TRBD2. CDR1 is SNHLY, CDR2 FYNNEI, per germline. V shed 3 bases and J 1 base; nucleotides not matched to a gene: 6. The length of the CDR3 is 15 residues. The chain's CDR3 is CASSDQRDRSYEQYF. The CDR3 nucleotides are TGTGCCAGCAGTGACCAGCGGGATAGGTCCTACGAGCAGTACTTC.